This T cell receptor beta chain was recorded in a study of cytomegalovirus exposure and HLA in healthy donors. The CDR3 spans 14 residues. The germline gives CDR1 SGHTA, CDR2 FQGNSA. The ends lost 5 bases at V and 2 bases at J; junction bases unmatched: 3. About this clone itself: The target antigen is unknown.

Overall study findings and caveats: Most sequenced TCRs were rare (though some public TCRs occurred in many donors). Most TCR beta V segments were productive about 90% or about 30% of the time in an earlier analysis. It was shown in a later analysis that HLA-associated TCR beta chains were more clonally expanded than other, equally common chains.

In the PCR, 60 Vbeta and 13 Jbeta primers were used. The data were produced by immunoSEQ multiplex PCR, yet TCRdb's version contains in-frame clones alone and is incomplete. In the table there are around 130,000 clones, about 80% of which are singletons. The receptor's source is a boy between 2 and 10 years old in good health and CMV-seronegative. Sample: PBMCs. The chain carries TRBV7-2 and TRBJ1-5, with 7 nucleotides matching TRBD1. The CDR3 reads CASSPQGGNQPQHF. In nucleotides, the CDR3 is TGTGCCAGCAGCCCCCAGGGGGGCAATCAGCCCCAGCATTTT.